These T cell receptor beta chains were read from a single sample in a study of T cells in localized non-small cell lung cancer. Measured with immunoSEQ multiplex PCR; TCRdb has only the in-frame clones, and not every one. The repertoire holds about 33,000 clones, with about 90% as singletons. The source was peripheral blood, collected before any cancer treatment. The receptors were sampled from a man between 40 and 70 years old with stage I lung adenocarcinoma. Both conserved end residues are part of each CDR3. D genes are given only for firm matches. Expanded clones are given a class, and other clones once, few, many or no size at all.

length: 15; V: TRBV9; D: TRBD2; J: TRBJ2-2; size: .; CDR3: CASSSGLAGSGELFF; DNA: TGTGCCAGCAGCTCGGGACTAGCGGGGTCCGGGGAGCTGTTTTTT
length: 14; V: TRBV7-2; D: .; J: TRBJ2-3; size: .; CDR3: CASSLTRAVDTQYF; DNA: TGTGCCAGCAGCTTGACCCGCGCAGTAGATACGCAGTATTTT
length: 12; V: TRBV29-1; D: .; J: TRBJ2-3; size: .; CDR3: CSVGDTTDTQYF; DNA: TGCAGCGTTGGGGACACCACAGATACGCAGTATTTT
length: 14; V: TRBV7-9; D: .; J: TRBJ1-2; size: .; CDR3: CASSPGRANYGYTF; DNA: TGTGCCAGCAGCCCAGGGAGAGCTAACTATGGCTACACCTTC
length: 15; V: TRBV7-2; D: TRBD1; J: TRBJ2-7; size: .; CDR3: CASSLARGLWYEQYF; DNA: TGTGCCAGCAGCTTAGCCAGGGGGTTATGGTACGAGCAGTACTTC
length: 14; V: TRBV5-4; D: TRBD1; J: TRBJ1-1; size: .; CDR3: CASSLQGAGTEAFF; DNA: TGTGCCAGCAGCTTACAGGGGGCTGGGACTGAAGCTTTCTTT
length: 15; V: TRBV11-3; D: .; J: TRBJ2-1; size: .; CDR3: CASSLGQGGNNEQFF; DNA: TGTGCCAGCAGCTTAGGCCAGGGGGGAAACAATGAGCAGTTCTTC
length: 13; V: TRBV19; D: .; J: TRBJ1-6; size: .; CDR3: CASSSGSGSPLHF; DNA: TGTGCCAGTAGTTCAGGATCAGGGTCACCCCTCCACTTT
length: 16; V: TRBV5-1; D: TRBD1; J: TRBJ1-1; size: once; CDR3: CASSPTGTGTGAEAFF; DNA: TGCGCCAGCAGCCCTACCGGGACAGGGACGGGGGCTGAAGCTTTCTTT
length: 14; V: TRBV11-2; D: .; J: TRBJ1-6; size: .; CDR3: CASSSGTANSPLHF; DNA: TGTGCCAGCAGCTCCGGGACGGCGAATTCACCCCTCCACTTT
length: 15; V: TRBV5-4; D: .; J: TRBJ1-2; size: .; CDR3: CASQDYVPGTYGYTF; DNA: TGTGCCAGCCAGGATTACGTACCAGGAACCTATGGCTACACCTTC
length: 15; V: TRBV30; D: TRBD1; J: TRBJ1-5; size: .; CDR3: CAWSPSGGSNQPQHF; DNA: TGTGCCTGGAGTCCGTCAGGGGGGAGCAATCAGCCCCAGCATTTT
length: 16; V: TRBV9; D: TRBD1; J: TRBJ2-2; size: .; CDR3: CASGGRDRVLSGELFF; DNA: TGTGCCAGCGGGGGGAGGGACAGGGTTCTGAGCGGGGAGCTGTTTTTT
length: 13; V: TRBV30; D: .; J: TRBJ2-5; size: .; CDR3: CAWGYGIKETQYF; DNA: TGTGCCTGGGGGTACGGAATTAAAGAGACCCAGTACTTC
length: 14; V: TRBV4-2; D: .; J: TRBJ1-1; size: .; CDR3: CASSQVGTDVGAFF; DNA: TGTGCCAGCAGCCAAGTGGGGACGGACGTGGGGGCTTTCTTT
length: 14; V: TRBV9; D: .; J: TRBJ2-7; size: .; CDR3: CASSVGLEGYEQYF; DNA: TGTGCCAGCAGCGTAGGATTAGAGGGCTACGAGCAGTACTTC